Below, 4 T cell receptor beta chains from the same sample are listed, as sequenced in a study of neoadjuvant anti-PD-1 for oral cavity cancer. The assay was immunoSEQ multiplex PCR, and TCRdb's table has in-frame clones only and misses some. This sample has over 9,500 clones, with about 60% found just once. The sample in question was tumor tissue, obtained before nivolumab (anti-PD-1) treatment. These receptors originate from a person between 35 and 79 years old with oral cavity squamous cell carcinoma.

The V call is TRBV29-1, the J call TRBJ2-1; a possible D gene is TRBD2 (5 bases). Germline lookup yields CDR1 SQVTM and CDR2 ANQGSEA. This CDR3 region has 13 residues. V lost 4 bases, J lost 3 bases, and 10 bases lay in between. The CDR3 nucleotides are TGCAGCGTTGGTCAAAGCGGCTACAATGAGCAGTTCTTC. Amino acid sequence: CSVGQSGYNEQFF.

The chain joins TRBV10-2 to TRBJ2-7; D uncertain. CDR3 length equals 12 residues. Germline lookup yields CDR1 WSHSY and CDR2 SAAADI. V lost 8 bases to trimming and J lost 0 bases, with 8 bases between them. The CDR3 is CASSDNSYEQYF. CDR3 nucleotide sequence: TGCGCCAGCTCTGACAACTCCTACGAGCAGTACTTC.

V is TRBV5-5 and J is TRBJ2-7; D possibly matches TRBD1 or TRBD2 (5 bases each). Germline loops: CDR1 SGHKS, CDR2 YYEKEE (reference sequence). The germline V and J ends were trimmed by 0 bases and 4 bases, with 14 bases remaining between them. The CDR3 contains 15 residues. Here the CDR3 DNA reads TGTGCCAGCAGCTTGGGGGGCGGGTCGGCTTACGAGCAGTACTTC. Its protein is CASSLGGGSAYEQYF.

This chain connects TRBV4-1 to TRBJ2-3; 13 nucleotides match TRBD2. The V and J ends lost 4 bases and 2 bases, in that order; junction bases with no gene match: 6. The CDR3 length is 17 residues. Germline lookup yields CDR1 MGHRA and CDR2 YSYEKL. CDR3 in DNA: TGCGCCAGCAGCCCTTCCGGGACTAGCGGGACCACAGATACGCAGTATTTT. It yields the protein CASSPSGTSGTTDTQYF.